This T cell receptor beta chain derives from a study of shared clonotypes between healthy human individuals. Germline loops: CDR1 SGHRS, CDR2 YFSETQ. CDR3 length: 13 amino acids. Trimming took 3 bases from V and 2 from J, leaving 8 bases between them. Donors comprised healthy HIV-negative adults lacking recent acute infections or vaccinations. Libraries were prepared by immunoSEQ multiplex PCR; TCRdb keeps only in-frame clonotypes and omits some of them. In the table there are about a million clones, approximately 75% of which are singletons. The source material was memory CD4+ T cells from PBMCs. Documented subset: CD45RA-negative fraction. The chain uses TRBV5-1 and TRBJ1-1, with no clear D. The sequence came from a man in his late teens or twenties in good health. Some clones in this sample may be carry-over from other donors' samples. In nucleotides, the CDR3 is TGCGCCAGCAGCTCGGCCCCCAACACTGAAGCTTTCTTT. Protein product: CASSSAPNTEAFF. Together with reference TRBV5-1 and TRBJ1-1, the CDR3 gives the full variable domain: KAGVTQTPRYLIKTRGQQVTLSCSPISGHRSVSWYQQTPGQGLQFLFEYFSETQRNKGNFPGRFSGRQFSNSRSEMNVSTLELGDSALYLCASSSAPNTEAFFGQGTRLTVV.